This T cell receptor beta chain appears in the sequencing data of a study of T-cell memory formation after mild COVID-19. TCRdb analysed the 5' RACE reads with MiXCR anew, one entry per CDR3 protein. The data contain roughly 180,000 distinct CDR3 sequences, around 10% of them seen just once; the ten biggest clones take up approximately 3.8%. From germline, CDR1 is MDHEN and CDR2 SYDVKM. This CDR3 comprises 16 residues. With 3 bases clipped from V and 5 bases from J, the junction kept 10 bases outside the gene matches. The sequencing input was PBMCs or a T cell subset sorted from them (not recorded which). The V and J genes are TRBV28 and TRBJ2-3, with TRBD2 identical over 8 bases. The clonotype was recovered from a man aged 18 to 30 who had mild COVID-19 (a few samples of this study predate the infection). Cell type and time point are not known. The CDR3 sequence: CASSLAGAGAKDTQYF. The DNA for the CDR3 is TGTGCCAGCAGTTTGGCCGGAGCGGGGGCCAAAGATACGCAGTATTTT.